This TCR beta chain was sequenced for a study of blood T cell repertoires in COVID-19. On the study more broadly: The cDNA or gDNA used as material had been derived from T cells, B-cell-depleted T cells, or PBMCs.

This clone has just one count. Trimming shortened V by 6 bases and J by 4 bases, and 15 bases separated the two germline ends. Looked up from germline, CDR1 is MDHEN and CDR2 is SYDVKM. The CDR3 spans 14 residues. This table comes from immunoSEQ multiplex PCR, and its TCRdb copy is limited to in-frame clones, with some not included. The sample gives about 230,000 clones, approximately 83% of which show up once; approximately 4.8% is in the top ten. Sequenced input: peripheral blood. The receptor was isolated from a man aged 50-59 years with active or convalescent COVID-19. The chain couples TRBV28 to TRBJ1-2; D not certain. CDR3 sequence (DNA): TGTGCCAGCAGCCCCCCGTTTGAGGCCTATGGCTACACCTTC. Translating gives CASSPPFEAYGYTF.